This TCR beta chain is from a study of low-dose radiotherapy and immunotherapy resistance in tumors. For the study at large: With cycle 1 day 1 as the start, patients took oral aspirin 300 mg daily for four cycles.

Covering alpha and beta chains, TRAV- and TRBV-specific primers were used for the first-strand cDNA. With a constant-region primer and a V-primer adapter, TCRs were subjected to roughly 20 PCR cycles of amplification. mRNA, after isolation, was amplified by in vitro transcription. MiXCR was run by TCRdb on the reads, yielding one entry per CDR3 protein. The table records around 84,000 distinct CDR3 sequences, under 20% of them present only once. The germline gives CDR1 MDHEN, CDR2 SYDVKM. The CDR3 extends over 14 amino acids. V lost 7 bases and J lost 7; bases outside the gene matches: 9. Time point noted: after trial treatment. As for treatment: LDRT plus nivolumab, ipilimumab, low-dose cyclophosphamide and aspirin (RACIN trial). In its sample, this clonotype was seen a few times.

The sample in question was PBMCs, obtained after low-dose radiotherapy plus immunotherapy. The chain employs TRBV28 and TRBJ2-1, with 8 bases lining up with TRBD1. This TCR derives from a male donor with prostate cancer. The CDR3 DNA sequence: TGTGCCAGCACCCCCGGGGACAGGTGGAATGAGCAGTTCTTC. Translating gives CASTPGDRWNEQFF.